These 27 T cell receptor beta chains were sequenced from one sample in a study of blood T cell repertoires in COVID-19. Some clones are missing from TCRdb's copy, which holds only in-frame ones; the method was immunoSEQ multiplex PCR. The data hold about 140,000 clones, with around four fifths observed a single time. Sequenced material: PBMCs or T cells enriched from blood (not recorded which). These receptors were taken from a woman between 35 and 50 years old who had recovered from COVID-19.

The chain employs TRBV5-1 and TRBJ2-3; unclear D gene. The V gene lost 4 bases and the J gene lost 0 bases, with 12 bases spanning the gap. This CDR3 has 15 amino acids. In germline, CDR1 is SGHRS, CDR2 YFSETQ. CDR3 DNA sequence: TGCGCCAGCAGCCCAGATACCGTTAGCACAGATACGCAGTATTTT. Translated: CASSPDTVSTDTQYF.

CDR3 nucleotides: TGCGCCAGCAGCCAAGCACGACAGGGGAAAACCTACACCTTC. Translating gives CASSQARQGKTYTF. The rearrangement joins TRBV4-1 to TRBJ1-2, with 8 bases that match TRBD1. This CDR3 comprises 14 residues. Unmatched junction bases numbered 8, after V lost 1 base and J lost 10 bases. The V gene's germline CDR1 is MGHRA and CDR2 YSYEKL.

The rearrangement uses TRBV11-2 and TRBJ2-3; maybe TRBD1 (5 bases). The germline V gene encodes CDR1 SGHAT and CDR2 FQNNGV. The CDR3 runs 12 residues. Trimming pared 5 bases from V and 5 bases from J, leaving 8 bases between. The CDR3 sequence is CASSPGLDTQYF. As DNA, the CDR3 is TGTGCCAGCAGCCCAGGGTTAGATACGCAGTATTTT. The whole variable domain, remainder taken from reference TRBV11-2 and TRBJ2-3, is EAGVAQSPRYKIIEKRQSVAFWCNPISGHATLYWYQQILGQGPKLLIQFQNNGVVDDSQLPKDRFSAERLKGVDSTLKIQPAKLEDSAVYLCASSPGLDTQYFGPGTRLTVL.

Ten or more counts support this clone. V usage is TRBV2 and J usage is TRBJ2-7, with D perhaps matching TRBD1 (5 bases). CDR1 is SNHLY, CDR2 FYNNEI, per germline. There are 14 residues in the CDR3. Trimming removed 4 bases from V and 5 bases from J, with 15 bases in between. In DNA, the CDR3 is TGTGCCAGCAGTGGGGGCCAGGGTGTACACGAGCAGTACTTC. Protein: CASSGGQGVHEQYF.

The rearrangement links TRBV11-3 to TRBJ2-2, with 8 positions matching TRBD2. Germline V CDR1 and CDR2: SGHNT, YENEEA. J was trimmed by 5 bases and V by 4 bases; bases with no gene match: 6. The CDR3 sequence is 15 residues long. The CDR3 coding sequence is TGTGCCAGCAGCTCATCGGGAGGGGAAACCGGGGAGCTGTTTTTT. Translated, it gives CASSSSGGETGELFF.

V usage is TRBV6-1 and J usage is TRBJ1-1; tentatively, D is TRBD1 (5 bases). CDR1 is MNHNS and CDR2 is SASEGT in the germline V gene. The CDR3 spans 14 residues. The germline V and J ends were trimmed by 2 bases and 2 bases, with 9 bases remaining between them. CDR3 sequence: CASSERTQNTEAFF. The CDR3 coding sequence is TGTGCCAGCAGTGAAAGGACACAAAACACTGAAGCTTTCTTT.

This rearrangement joins TRBV9 to TRBJ1-4; D is unresolved. The CDR3 is 15 residues long. Trimming took off 0 bases at V and 8 bases at J, with 14 bases between the two ends. Per the germline V gene, CDR1 is SGDLS and CDR2 is YYNGEE. As DNA, the CDR3 is TGTGCCAGCAGCGTAGAAGAGACTCTGACCGAAAAACTGTTTTTT. Translation: CASSVEETLTEKLFF.

This chain joins TRBV27 and TRBJ2-1; 9 bases line up with TRBD2. Germline trimming cut 6 bases from V and 9 bases from J; bases unmatched to any gene: 6. Germline lookup yields CDR1 MNHEY and CDR2 SMNVEV (reference sequence). The CDR3 has 13 amino acids. CDR3 sequence: CASRTSGLTEQFF. In nucleotides, the CDR3 is TGTGCCAGCAGGACTAGCGGCCTCACTGAGCAGTTCTTC.

The chain couples TRBV12-3 or TRBV12-4 to TRBJ2-3; D unresolved. This CDR3 is 11 amino acids long. The V gene lost 8 bases and the J gene lost 4 bases, with 7 bases spanning the gap. This CDR3 reads CASSTADTQYF. The CDR3 DNA follows: TGTGCCAGCTCTACCGCAGATACGCAGTATTTT.

This chain joins TRBV18 and TRBJ2-5, with 8 bases matching TRBD1. This CDR3 has 15 amino acids. With V trimmed by 4 bases and J by 1 base, 5 bases remained unmatched. Germline V gene lookup returns CDR1 KGHSH and CDR2 LQKENI. CDR3 residues: CASSLRQGPQETQYF. CDR3 DNA sequence: TGTGCCAGCTCACTCAGACAGGGGCCCCAAGAGACCCAGTACTTC.

The J gene is TRBJ1-1, the V gene TRBV27, with D perhaps matching TRBD1 (6 bases). V lost 1 base, J lost 0 bases, and 9 bases lay in between. The germline gives CDR1 MNHEY, CDR2 SMNVEV (reference sequence). The CDR3 extends over 15 amino acids. CDR3 protein: CASSLYRQVNTEAFF. The CDR3 region has the DNA TGTGCCAGCAGTTTATATCGACAGGTGAACACTGAAGCTTTCTTT.

The CDR3 DNA is TGCAGCGTTGGGGGAGCCGACACCGGGGAGCTGTTTTTT. This gives the protein CSVGGADTGELFF. This chain links TRBV29-1 with TRBJ2-2; D might be TRBD2 (5 bases). The CDR3 is made up of 13 amino acids. Germline V CDR1 and CDR2: SQVTM, ANQGSEA. The ends were cut back, 4 bases at V and 3 bases at J, with 9 bases in the middle.

This clone appeared a few times. The rearrangement joins TRBV6-1 to TRBJ2-5; 7 nucleotides line up with TRBD1. The CDR3 has 15 residues. In germline, CDR1 is MNHNS, CDR2 SASEGT. The J segment lost 3 bases and the V segment lost 2 bases, leaving 6 bases of the junction unmatched. CDR3 nucleotides: TGTGCCAGCAGTGAAAGGCCTACAGGGGAAGAGACCCAGTACTTC. Encoded protein: CASSERPTGEETQYF.

The chain links TRBV30 to TRBJ1-6; possible D gene TRBD1, 6 bases. The CDR3 has 14 residues. Germline V lookup: CDR1 GTSNPN, CDR2 SVGIG (reference sequence). V was shortened by 2 bases and J by 5 bases, with 10 bases between the two germline ends. CDR3 sequence (DNA): TGTGCCTGGAGTAGATCAGGGGATAATTCACCCCTCCACTTT. Amino acids: CAWSRSGDNSPLHF.

In its sample, this clone was seen a few times. V is TRBV6-2 or TRBV6-3 and J is TRBJ2-3, with D possibly TRBD2 on 6 matching bases. The CDR3 is made up of 15 amino acids. The ends were cut back, 2 bases at V and 0 bases at J, with 9 bases in the middle. The V gene's germline CDR1 is MNHEY and CDR2 SVGEGT. CDR3 in DNA: TGTGCCAGCAGTTACCGAGCGGGTAGCACAGATACGCAGTATTTT. As protein: CASSYRAGSTDTQYF.

The chain uses TRBV7-9 and TRBJ2-7, with D perhaps TRBD1 (6 bases). V dropped 1 base and J dropped 1 base, with 8 bases sitting between them. Germline CDR1 reads SEHNR; CDR2 reads FQNEAQ (reference sequence). This CDR3 has 14 residues. The CDR3 region is CASSLGTGSYEQYF. DNA of the CDR3: TGTGCCAGCAGCTTAGGTACAGGGTCCTACGAGCAGTACTTC.

There are a few counts of this clone. The chain combines TRBV4-1 with TRBJ2-1, with 14 bases identical to TRBD2. The CDR3 contains 16 residues. CDR1 and CDR2 (germline): MGHRA, YSYEKL. V lost 1 base to trimming and J lost 4 bases; unmatched junction nucleotides: 0. The CDR3 protein is CASSQGTSGGYNEQFF. The CDR3 DNA is TGCGCCAGCAGCCAAGGGACTAGCGGGGGGTACAATGAGCAGTTCTTC.

The chain uses TRBV5-5 and TRBJ1-2; 7 bases are a match to TRBD1. The germline gives CDR1 SGHKS, CDR2 YYEKEE (reference sequence). The junction had 12 bases not matched to a gene; V was cut back by 4 bases and J by 0 bases. This CDR3 region has 17 residues. CDR3 residues: CASSPGTAPSPNYGYTF. For the CDR3, the DNA is TGTGCCAGCAGCCCCGGGACAGCTCCTTCCCCTAACTATGGCTACACCTTC.

This clone was observed a handful of times. The rearrangement joins TRBV7-7 to TRBJ2-5; D may be TRBD2 (5 bases). V shed 5 bases and J shed 0 bases, with 13 bases lying between them. CDR1 and CDR2 from the germline V gene are SSHAT and FNYEAQ (reference sequence). CDR3 length equals 15 residues. Here the CDR3 reads CASSTGRVYQETQYF. CDR3 nucleotides: TGTGCCAGCAGCACCGGGCGGGTTTACCAAGAGACCCAGTACTTC.

The chain couples TRBV7-6 to TRBJ1-1; 7 positions match TRBD1. J lost 1 base, V lost 5 bases, and 4 bases had no gene match. CDR3 length equals 14 residues. Per the germline V gene, CDR1 is SGHVS and CDR2 is FNYEAQ. This chain's CDR3 is CASSPPGGNTEAFF. The CDR3 DNA is TGTGCCAGCAGCCCCCCAGGGGGGAACACTGAAGCTTTCTTT.

The chain has TRBV19 and TRBJ2-1; a possible D gene is TRBD1 (5 bases). The length of the CDR3 is 12 residues. Germline values: CDR1 LNHDA, CDR2 SQIVND (reference sequence). V was clipped by 4 bases and J by 14 bases, with 15 bases between them. The CDR3 loop is CASSTSGQEKFF. The CDR3 DNA sequence: TGTGCCAGTAGTACCTCCGGACAAGAGAAGTTCTTC.

This clone was counted only a few times. The rearrangement joins TRBV19 to TRBJ1-2; 8 bases map to TRBD1. In germline, CDR1 is LNHDA, CDR2 SQIVND (reference sequence). The CDR3 is made up of 15 amino acids. V dropped 5 bases and J dropped 4; count of bases not matched to a gene: 9. This CDR3 is CASSDTSGQVYGYTF. The CDR3 nucleotides read TGTGCCAGTAGTGACACCTCGGGACAGGTCTATGGCTACACCTTC. Full variable domain (outside the CDR3, taken from reference TRBV19 and TRBJ1-2): DGGITQSPKYLFRKEGQNVTLSCEQNLNHDAMYWYRQDPGQGLRLIYYSQIVNDFQKGDIAEGYSVSREKKESFPLTVTSAQKNPTAFYLCASSDTSGQVYGYTFGSGTRLTVV.

The gene calls are TRBV9 and TRBJ2-5; the match to TRBD1 covers 7 bases. The CDR3 length is 17 residues. V was clipped by 4 bases and J by 5 bases; unmatched bases: 17. Germline CDR1 SGDLS, CDR2 YYNGEE. In DNA, the CDR3 is TGTGCCAGCAGCCACCACCAAAGAGCAGGGGGACCCGAGACCCAGTACTTC. It encodes CASSHHQRAGGPETQYF.

The rearrangement links TRBV7-9 to TRBJ1-2; D gene ambiguous. This CDR3 has 16 amino acids. V lost 3 bases and J 3 bases, leaving 17 bases between the germline ends. The germline V gene encodes CDR1 SEHNR and CDR2 FQNEAQ (reference sequence). As DNA, the CDR3 is TGTGCCAGCAGCTTCGGAGGCAGTGAATCGGACTATGGCTACACCTTC. Its protein product is CASSFGGSESDYGYTF.

The rearrangement links TRBV6-1 to TRBJ2-4; D possibly corresponds to TRBD2 (7 bases). V lost 0 bases and J 3 bases, leaving 15 bases between the germline ends. The length of the CDR3 is 17 residues. The germline gives CDR1 MNHNS, CDR2 SASEGT. The CDR3 is CASSEAGGGPDKNIQYF. CDR3 nucleotide sequence: TGTGCCAGCAGTGAAGCGGGAGGGGGGCCGGACAAAAACATTCAGTACTTC.

This clone appeared once. The J gene is TRBJ1-2, the V gene TRBV2; possible D gene TRBD1, 5 bases. The CDR3 sequence is 16 residues long. Per the germline V gene, CDR1 is SNHLY and CDR2 is FYNNEI. Trimming cost V 4 bases and J 3 bases, with 18 bases left between them. DNA of the CDR3: TGTGCCAGCAGTGGCTGGGGGGGTCCGATTGACTATGGCTACACCTTC. This sequence encodes CASSGWGGPIDYGYTF.

The rearrangement uses TRBV9 and TRBJ2-5; 9 positions agree with TRBD1. Trimming at V came to 4 bases and at J to 2 bases, leaving 3 bases not matched to a gene. Germline values: CDR1 SGDLS, CDR2 YYNGEE. CDR3 size: 14 residues. The CDR3 coding sequence is TGTGCCAGCAGCCCTGGACAGGGGCAAGAGACCCAGTACTTC. Its translation: CASSPGQGQETQYF. The complete variable domain, with remaining parts taken from reference TRBV9 and TRBJ2-5, reads DSGVTQTPKHLITATGQRVTLRCSPRSGDLSVYWYQQSLDQGLQFLIQYYNGEERAKGNILERFSAQQFPDLHSELNLSSLELGDSALYFCASSPGQGQETQYFGPGTRLLVL.